This T cell receptor (beta chain) was observed in a study of blood T cell repertoires in COVID-19. Per the original data handling: Researchers report that nucleated cell counts were estimated from reference gene primer amplification. The method was immunoSEQ multiplex PCR; TCRdb's version includes in-frame clones alone and lacks a portion of them. V and J calls and clone size are those listed in that table; D and trimming were worked out from the DNA. The profile shows a few hundred thousand clones, approximately 92% of them singletons. J was trimmed by 0 bases and V by 5 bases; bases with no gene match: 3. Germline V gene sequence: CDR1 MDHEN, CDR2 SYDVKM. The CDR3 runs to 16 residues. For recovered donors of Cohort 3, there were two negative PCRs, clearance, or symptom resolution. This clone was seen once.

The TCR comes from a man younger than 35 who had recovered from COVID-19. The chain has TRBV28 and TRBJ2-2, with 10 bases matching TRBD2. The sequenced sample consisted of PBMCs or T cells enriched from blood (not recorded which). CDR3 amino acids: CASSPGTSANTGELFF. DNA for the CDR3: TGTGCCAGCAGTCCCGGGACTAGCGCGAACACCGGGGAGCTGTTTTTT.